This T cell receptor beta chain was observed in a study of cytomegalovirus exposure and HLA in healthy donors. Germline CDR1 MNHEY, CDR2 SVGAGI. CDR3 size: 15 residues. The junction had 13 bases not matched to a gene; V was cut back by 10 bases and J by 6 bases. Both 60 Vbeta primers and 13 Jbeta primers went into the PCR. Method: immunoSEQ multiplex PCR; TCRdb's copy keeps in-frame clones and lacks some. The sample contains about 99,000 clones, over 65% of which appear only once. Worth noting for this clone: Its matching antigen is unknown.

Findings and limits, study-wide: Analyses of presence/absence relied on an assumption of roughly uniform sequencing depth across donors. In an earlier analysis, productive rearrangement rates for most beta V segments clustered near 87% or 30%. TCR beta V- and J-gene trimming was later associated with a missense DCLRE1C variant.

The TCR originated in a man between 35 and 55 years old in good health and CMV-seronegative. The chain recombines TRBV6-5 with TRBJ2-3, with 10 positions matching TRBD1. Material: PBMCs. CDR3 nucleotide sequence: TGTGCCACCGCCGGCGGGACAGGGGAGGCGGATACGCAGTATTTT. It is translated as CATAGGTGEADTQYF.